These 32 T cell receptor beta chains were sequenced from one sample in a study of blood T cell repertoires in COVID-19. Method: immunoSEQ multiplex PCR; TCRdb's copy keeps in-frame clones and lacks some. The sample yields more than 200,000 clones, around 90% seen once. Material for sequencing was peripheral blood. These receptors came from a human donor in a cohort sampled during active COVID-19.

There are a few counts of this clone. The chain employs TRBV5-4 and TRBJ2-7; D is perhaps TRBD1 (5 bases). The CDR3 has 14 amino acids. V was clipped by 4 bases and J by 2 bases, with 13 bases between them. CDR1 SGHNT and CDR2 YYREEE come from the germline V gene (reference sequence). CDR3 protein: CASSPVVTAYEQYF. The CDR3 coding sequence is TGTGCCAGCAGCCCCGTCGTGACAGCCTACGAGCAGTACTTC. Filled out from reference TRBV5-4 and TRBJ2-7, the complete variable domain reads ETGVTQSPTHLIKTRGQQVTLRCSSQSGHNTVSWYQQALGQGPQFIFQYYREEENGRGNFPPRFSGLQFPNYSSELNVNALELDDSALYLCASSPVVTAYEQYFGPGTRLTVT.

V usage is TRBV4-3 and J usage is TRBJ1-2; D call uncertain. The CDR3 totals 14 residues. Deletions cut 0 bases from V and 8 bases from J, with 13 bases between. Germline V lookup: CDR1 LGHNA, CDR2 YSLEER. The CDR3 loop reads CASSQDLGSGGYTF. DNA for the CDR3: TGCGCCAGCAGCCAAGATTTGGGGAGTGGAGGCTACACCTTC.

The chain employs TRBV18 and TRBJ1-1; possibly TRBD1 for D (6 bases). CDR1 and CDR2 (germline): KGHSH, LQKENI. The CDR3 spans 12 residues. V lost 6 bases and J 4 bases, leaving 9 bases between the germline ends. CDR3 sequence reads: CASSQGSTEAFF. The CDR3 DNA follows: TGTGCCAGCTCTCAGGGGAGCACTGAAGCTTTCTTT.

CDR3 residues: CASSRGRGNSPLHF. The CDR3 bases are TGTGCCAGCAGCCGTGGACGAGGGAATTCACCCCTCCACTTT. The chain combines TRBV5-8 with TRBJ1-6; D not resolved. The CDR3 is 14 residues long. From germline, CDR1 is SGHTS and CDR2 YDEGEE. Trimming stripped 4 bases from V and 7 bases from J, with 12 bases between.

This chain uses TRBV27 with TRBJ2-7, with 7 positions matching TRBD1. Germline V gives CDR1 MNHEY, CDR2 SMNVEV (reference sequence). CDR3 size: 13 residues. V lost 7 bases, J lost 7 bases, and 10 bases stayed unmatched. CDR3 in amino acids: CASTSQRGLEQYF. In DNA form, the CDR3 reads TGTGCCAGCACCTCCCAAAGGGGGCTGGAGCAGTACTTC.

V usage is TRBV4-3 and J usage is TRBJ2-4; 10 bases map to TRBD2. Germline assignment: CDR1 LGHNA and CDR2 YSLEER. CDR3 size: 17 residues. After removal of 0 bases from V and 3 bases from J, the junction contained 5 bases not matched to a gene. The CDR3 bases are TGCGCCAGCAGCCAAGAACAGCGGGGGGGCCTCAAAAACATTCAGTACTTC. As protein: CASSQEQRGGLKNIQYF.

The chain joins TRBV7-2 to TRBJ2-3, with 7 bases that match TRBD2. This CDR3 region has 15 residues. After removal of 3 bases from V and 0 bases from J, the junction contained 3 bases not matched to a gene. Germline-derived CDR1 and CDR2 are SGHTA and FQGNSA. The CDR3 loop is CASSFRRESTDTQYF. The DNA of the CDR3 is TGTGCCAGCAGCTTTCGGCGGGAGAGCACAGATACGCAGTATTTT. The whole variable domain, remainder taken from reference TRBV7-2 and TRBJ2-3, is GAGVSQSPSNKVTEKGKDVELRCDPISGHTALYWYRQSLGQGLEFLIYFQGNSAPDKSGLPSDRFSAERTGGSVSTLTIQRTQQEDSAVYLCASSFRRESTDTQYFGPGTRLTVL.

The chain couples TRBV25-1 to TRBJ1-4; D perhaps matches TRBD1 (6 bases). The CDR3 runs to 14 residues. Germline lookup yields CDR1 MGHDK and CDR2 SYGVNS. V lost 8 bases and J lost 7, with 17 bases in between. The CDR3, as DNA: TGTGCCAGCGCTCTCGGGGGGGCGGGTGAAAAACTGTTTTTT. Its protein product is CASALGGAGEKLFF. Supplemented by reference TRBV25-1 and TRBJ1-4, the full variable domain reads EADIYQTPRYLVIGTGKKITLECSQTMGHDKMYWYQQDPGMELHLIHYSYGVNSTEKGDLSSESTVSRIRTEHFPLTLESARPSHTSQYLCASALGGAGEKLFFGSGTQLSVL.

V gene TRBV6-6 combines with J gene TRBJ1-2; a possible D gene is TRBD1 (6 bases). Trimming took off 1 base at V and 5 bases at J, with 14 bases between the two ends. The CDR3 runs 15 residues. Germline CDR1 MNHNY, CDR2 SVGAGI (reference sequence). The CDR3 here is CASSYYPGHRYGYTF. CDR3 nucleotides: TGTGCCAGCAGTTACTATCCGGGACATCGGTATGGCTACACCTTC.

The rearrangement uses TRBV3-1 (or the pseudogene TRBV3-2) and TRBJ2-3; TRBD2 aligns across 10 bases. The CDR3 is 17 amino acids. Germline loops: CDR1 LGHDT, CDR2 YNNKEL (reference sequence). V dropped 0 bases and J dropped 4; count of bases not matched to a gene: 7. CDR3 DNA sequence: TGTGCCAGCAGCCAAGAGGCTAGCGGGAGTAATGCAGATACGCAGTATTTT. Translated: CASSQEASGSNADTQYF.

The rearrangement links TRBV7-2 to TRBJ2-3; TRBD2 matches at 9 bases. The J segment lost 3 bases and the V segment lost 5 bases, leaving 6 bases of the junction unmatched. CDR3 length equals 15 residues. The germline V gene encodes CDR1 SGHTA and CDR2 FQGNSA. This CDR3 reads CASSPVSGGTDTQYF. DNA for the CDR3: TGTGCCAGCAGCCCTGTTAGCGGGGGAACAGATACGCAGTATTTT.

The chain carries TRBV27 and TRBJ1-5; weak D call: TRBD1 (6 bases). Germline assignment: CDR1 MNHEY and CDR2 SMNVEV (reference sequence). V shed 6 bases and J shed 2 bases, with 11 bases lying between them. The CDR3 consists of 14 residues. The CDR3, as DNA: TGTGCCAGCAGAAAACAGGGTGGCAATCAGCCCCAGCATTTT. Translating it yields CASRKQGGNQPQHF.

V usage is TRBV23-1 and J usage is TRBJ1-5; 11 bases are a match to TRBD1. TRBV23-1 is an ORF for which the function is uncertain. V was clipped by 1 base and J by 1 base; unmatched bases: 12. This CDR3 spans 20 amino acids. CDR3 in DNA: TGCGCCAGCAGTCAATTTGTTACCGGGACAGGGGGTAGGAGCAATCAGCCCCAGCATTTT. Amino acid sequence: CASSQFVTGTGGRSNQPQHF.

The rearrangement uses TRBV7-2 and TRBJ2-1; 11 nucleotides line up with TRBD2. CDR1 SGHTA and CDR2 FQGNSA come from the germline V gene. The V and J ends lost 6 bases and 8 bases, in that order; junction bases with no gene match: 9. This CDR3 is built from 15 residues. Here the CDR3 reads CASRPSSGRLYEQFF. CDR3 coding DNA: TGTGCCAGCAGGCCATCTAGCGGGAGGTTATATGAGCAGTTCTTC. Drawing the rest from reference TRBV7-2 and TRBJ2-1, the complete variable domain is GAGVSQSPSNKVTEKGKDVELRCDPISGHTALYWYRQSLGQGLEFLIYFQGNSAPDKSGLPSDRFSAERTGGSVSTLTIQRTQQEDSAVYLCASRPSSGRLYEQFFGPGTRLTVL.

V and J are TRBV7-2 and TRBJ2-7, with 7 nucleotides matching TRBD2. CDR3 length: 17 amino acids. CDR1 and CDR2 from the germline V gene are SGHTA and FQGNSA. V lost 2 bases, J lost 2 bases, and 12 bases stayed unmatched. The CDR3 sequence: CASSLSGGTRLTYEQYF. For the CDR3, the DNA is TGTGCCAGCAGCTTATCGGGGGGTACTCGGTTGACCTACGAGCAGTACTTC. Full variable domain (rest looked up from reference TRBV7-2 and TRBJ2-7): GAGVSQSPSNKVTEKGKDVELRCDPISGHTALYWYRQSLGQGLEFLIYFQGNSAPDKSGLPSDRFSAERTGGSVSTLTIQRTQQEDSAVYLCASSLSGGTRLTYEQYFGPGTRLTVT.

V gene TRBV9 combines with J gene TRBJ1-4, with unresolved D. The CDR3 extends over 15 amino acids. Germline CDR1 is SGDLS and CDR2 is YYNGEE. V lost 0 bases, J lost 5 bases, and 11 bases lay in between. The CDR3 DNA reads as TGTGCCAGCAGCGTAGTTGGGGAGACGAATGAAAAACTGTTTTTT. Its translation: CASSVVGETNEKLFF.

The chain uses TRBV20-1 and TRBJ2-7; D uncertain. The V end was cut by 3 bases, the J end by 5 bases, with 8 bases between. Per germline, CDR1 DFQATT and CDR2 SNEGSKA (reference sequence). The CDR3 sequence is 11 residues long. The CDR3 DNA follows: TGCAGTGCTAGTGCGTTAAACGAGCAGTACTTC. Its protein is CSASALNEQYF.

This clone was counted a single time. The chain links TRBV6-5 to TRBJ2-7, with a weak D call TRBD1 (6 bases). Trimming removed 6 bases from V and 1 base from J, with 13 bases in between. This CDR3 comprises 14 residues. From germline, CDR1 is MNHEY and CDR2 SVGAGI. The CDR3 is CASSRGGDSYEQYF. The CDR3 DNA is TGTGCCAGCAGCAGGGGCGGCGATTCCTACGAGCAGTACTTC.

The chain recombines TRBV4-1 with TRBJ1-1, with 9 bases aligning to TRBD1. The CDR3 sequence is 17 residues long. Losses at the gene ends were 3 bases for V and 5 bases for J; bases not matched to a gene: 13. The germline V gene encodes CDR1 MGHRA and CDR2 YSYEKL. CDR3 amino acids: CASSHTGTGLEGTEAFF. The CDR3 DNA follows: TGCGCCAGCAGCCATACCGGGACAGGGCTCGAGGGGACTGAAGCTTTCTTT.

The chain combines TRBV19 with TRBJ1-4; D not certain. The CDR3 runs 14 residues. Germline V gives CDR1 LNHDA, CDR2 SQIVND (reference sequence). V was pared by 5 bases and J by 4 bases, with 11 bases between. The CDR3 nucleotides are TGTGCCAGTAGTTTGTATCAGTTTAATGAAAAACTGTTTTTT. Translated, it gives CASSLYQFNEKLFF.

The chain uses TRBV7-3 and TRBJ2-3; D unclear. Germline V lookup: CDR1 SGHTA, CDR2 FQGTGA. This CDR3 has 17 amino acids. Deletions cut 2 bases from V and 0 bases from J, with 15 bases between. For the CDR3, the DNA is TGTGCCAGCAGCTTATTCGGGTTAGCAGAAAGCACAGATACGCAGTATTTT. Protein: CASSLFGLAESTDTQYF.

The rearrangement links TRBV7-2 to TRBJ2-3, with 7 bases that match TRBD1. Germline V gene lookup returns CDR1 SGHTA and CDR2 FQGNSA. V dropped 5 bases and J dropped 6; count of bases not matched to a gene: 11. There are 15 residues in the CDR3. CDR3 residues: CASSVRGRRSDTQYF. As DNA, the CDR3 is TGTGCCAGCAGCGTCAGGGGGAGACGCTCGGATACGCAGTATTTT.

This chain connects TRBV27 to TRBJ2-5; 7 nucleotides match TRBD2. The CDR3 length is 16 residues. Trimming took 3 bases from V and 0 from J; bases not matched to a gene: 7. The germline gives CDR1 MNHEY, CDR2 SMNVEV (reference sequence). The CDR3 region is CASSFSMTSHQETQYF. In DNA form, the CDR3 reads TGTGCCAGCAGTTTCTCCATGACTAGCCACCAAGAGACCCAGTACTTC.

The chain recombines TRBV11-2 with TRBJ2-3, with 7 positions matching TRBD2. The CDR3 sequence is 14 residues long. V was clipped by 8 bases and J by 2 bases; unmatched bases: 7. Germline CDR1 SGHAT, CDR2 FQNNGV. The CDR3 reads CASSSAGDTDTQYF. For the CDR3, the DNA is TGTGCCAGCTCCTCGGCGGGGGACACAGATACGCAGTATTTT.

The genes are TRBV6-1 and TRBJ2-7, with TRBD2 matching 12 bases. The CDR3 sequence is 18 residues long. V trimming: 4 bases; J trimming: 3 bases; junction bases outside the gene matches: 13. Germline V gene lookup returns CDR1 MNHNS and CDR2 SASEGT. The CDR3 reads CASSGTTTSGRPYYEQYF. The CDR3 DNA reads TGTGCCAGCAGTGGAACGACGACTAGCGGGAGACCATACTACGAGCAGTACTTC.

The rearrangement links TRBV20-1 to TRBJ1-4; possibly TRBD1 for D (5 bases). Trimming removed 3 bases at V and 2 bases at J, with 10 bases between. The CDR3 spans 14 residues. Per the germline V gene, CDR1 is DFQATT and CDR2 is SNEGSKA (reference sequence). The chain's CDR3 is CSASLPGTNEKLFF. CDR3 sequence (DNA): TGCAGTGCTAGTCTTCCAGGGACTAATGAAAAACTGTTTTTT.

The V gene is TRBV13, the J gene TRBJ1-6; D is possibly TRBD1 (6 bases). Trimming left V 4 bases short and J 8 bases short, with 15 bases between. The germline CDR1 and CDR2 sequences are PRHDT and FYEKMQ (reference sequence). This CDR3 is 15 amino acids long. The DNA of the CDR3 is TGTGCCAGCAGCTCCACAGGGCTACGATATTCACCCCTCCACTTT. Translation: CASSSTGLRYSPLHF.

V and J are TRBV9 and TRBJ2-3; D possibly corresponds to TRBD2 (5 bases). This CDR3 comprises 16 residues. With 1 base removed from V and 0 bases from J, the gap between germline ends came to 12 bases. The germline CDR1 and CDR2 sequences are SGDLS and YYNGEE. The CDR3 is CASSVSKAESTDTQYF. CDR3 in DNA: TGTGCCAGCAGCGTATCTAAAGCGGAGAGCACAGATACGCAGTATTTT.

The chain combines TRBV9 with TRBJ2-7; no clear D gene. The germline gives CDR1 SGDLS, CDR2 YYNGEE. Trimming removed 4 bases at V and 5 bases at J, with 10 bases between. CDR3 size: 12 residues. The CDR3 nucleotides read TGTGCCAGCAGCCCCGACATAGACGAGCAGTACTTC. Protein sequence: CASSPDIDEQYF.

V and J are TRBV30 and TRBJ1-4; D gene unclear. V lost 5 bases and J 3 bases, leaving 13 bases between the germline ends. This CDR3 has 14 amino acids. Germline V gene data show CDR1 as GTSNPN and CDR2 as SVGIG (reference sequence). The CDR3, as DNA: TGTGCCTGGGGCAAGGAACAGCCTAATGAAAAACTGTTTTTT. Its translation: CAWGKEQPNEKLFF.

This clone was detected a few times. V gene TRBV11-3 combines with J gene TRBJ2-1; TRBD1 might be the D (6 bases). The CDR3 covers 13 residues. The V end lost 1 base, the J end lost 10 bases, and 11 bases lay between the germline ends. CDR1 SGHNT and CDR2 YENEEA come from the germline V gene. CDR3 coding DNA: TGTGCCAGCAGCTTAGTCACAGGGTACGAGCAGTTCTTC. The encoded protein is CASSLVTGYEQFF.

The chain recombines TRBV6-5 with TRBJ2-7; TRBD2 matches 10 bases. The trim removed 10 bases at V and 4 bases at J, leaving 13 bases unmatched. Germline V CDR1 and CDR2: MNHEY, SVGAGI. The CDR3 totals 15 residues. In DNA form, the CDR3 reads TGTGCCACTATGAATCCGGGACTAGCGTATTACGAGCAGTACTTC. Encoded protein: CATMNPGLAYYEQYF.